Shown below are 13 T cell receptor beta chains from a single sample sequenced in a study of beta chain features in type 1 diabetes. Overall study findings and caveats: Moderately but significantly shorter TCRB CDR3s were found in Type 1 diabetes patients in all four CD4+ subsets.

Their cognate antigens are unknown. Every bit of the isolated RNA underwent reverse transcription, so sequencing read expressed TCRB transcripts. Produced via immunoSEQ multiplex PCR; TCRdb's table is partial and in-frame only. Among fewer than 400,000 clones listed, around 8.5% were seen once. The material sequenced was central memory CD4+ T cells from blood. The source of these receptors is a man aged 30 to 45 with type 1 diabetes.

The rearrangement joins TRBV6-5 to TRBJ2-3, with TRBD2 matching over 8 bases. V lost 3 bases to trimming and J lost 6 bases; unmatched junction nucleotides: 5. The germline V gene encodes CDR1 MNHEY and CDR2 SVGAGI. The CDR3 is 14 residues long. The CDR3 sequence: CASSYRVAGDTQYF. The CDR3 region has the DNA TGTGCCAGCAGTTATCGGGTAGCGGGGGATACGCAGTATTTT.

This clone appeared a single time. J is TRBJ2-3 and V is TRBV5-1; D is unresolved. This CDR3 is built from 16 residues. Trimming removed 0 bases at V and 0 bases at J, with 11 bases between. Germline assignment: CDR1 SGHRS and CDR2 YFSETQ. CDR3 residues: CASSLGPRSSTDTQYF. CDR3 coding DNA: TGCGCCAGCAGCTTGGGGCCCCGCAGTAGCACAGATACGCAGTATTTT.

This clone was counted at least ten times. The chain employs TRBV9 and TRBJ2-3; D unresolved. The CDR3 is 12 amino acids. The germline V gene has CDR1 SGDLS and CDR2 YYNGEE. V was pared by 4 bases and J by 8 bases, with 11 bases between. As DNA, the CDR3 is TGTGCCAGCAGCTCTCGATCGGCTACGCAGTATTTT. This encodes CASSSRSATQYF.

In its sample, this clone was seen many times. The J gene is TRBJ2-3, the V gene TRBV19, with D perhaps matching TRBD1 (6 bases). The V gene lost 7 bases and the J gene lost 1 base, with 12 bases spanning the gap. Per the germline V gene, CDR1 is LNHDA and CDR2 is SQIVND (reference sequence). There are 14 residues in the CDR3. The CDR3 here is CASTVRQGTDTQYF. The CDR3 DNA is TGTGCCAGTACAGTCCGACAGGGCACAGATACGCAGTATTTT.

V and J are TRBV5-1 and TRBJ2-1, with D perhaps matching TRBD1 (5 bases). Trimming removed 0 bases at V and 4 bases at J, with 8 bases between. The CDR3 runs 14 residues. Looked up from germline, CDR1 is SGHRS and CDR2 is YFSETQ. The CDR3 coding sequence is TGCGCCAGCAGCTTGGAGGCAGGGTACAATGAGCAGTTCTTC. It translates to CASSLEAGYNEQFF.

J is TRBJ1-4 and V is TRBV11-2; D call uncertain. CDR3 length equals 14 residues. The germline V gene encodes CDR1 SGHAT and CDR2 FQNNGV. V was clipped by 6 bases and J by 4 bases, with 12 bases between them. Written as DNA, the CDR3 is TGTGCCAGCAGTCTCGGCTCAATTAATGAAAAACTGTTTTTT. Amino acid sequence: CASSLGSINEKLFF.

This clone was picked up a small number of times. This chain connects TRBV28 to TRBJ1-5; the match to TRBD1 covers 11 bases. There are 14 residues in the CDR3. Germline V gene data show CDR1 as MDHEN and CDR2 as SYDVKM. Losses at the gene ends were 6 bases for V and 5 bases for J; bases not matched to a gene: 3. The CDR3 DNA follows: TGTGCCAGCAGGTCGGGACAGGGGGATCAGCCCCAGCATTTT. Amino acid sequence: CASRSGQGDQPQHF.

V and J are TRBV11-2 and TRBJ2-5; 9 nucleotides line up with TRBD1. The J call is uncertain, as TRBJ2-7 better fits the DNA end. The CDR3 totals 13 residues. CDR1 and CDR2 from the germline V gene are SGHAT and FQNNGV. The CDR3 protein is CASGGTGPYEQYF. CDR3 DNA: TGTGCCAGCGGTGGGACAGGGCCCTACGAGCAGTACTTC.

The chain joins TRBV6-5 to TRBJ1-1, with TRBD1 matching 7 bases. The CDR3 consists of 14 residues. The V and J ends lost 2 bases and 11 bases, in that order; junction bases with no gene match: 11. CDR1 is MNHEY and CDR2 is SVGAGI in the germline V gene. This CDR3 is CASSYPSQGGSAFF. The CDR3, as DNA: TGTGCCAGCAGTTACCCCTCGCAGGGGGGGAGTGCTTTCTTT.

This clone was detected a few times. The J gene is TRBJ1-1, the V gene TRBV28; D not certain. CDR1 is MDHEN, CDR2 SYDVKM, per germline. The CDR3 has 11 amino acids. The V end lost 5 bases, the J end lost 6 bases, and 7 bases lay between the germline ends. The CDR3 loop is CASSPVPEAFF. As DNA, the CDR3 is TGTGCCAGCAGTCCGGTTCCTGAAGCTTTCTTT. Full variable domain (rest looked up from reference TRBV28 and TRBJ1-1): DVKVTQSSRYLVKRTGEKVFLECVQDMDHENMFWYRQDPGLGLRLIYFSYDVKMKEKGDIPEGYSVSREKKERFSLILESASTNQTSMYLCASSPVPEAFFGQGTRLTVV.

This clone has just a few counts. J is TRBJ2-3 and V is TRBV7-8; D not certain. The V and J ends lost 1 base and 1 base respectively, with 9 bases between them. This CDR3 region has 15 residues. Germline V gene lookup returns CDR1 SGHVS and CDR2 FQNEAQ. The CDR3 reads CASSLGLERTDTQYF. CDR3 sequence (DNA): TGTGCCAGCAGCTTAGGATTGGAGCGCACAGATACGCAGTATTTT.

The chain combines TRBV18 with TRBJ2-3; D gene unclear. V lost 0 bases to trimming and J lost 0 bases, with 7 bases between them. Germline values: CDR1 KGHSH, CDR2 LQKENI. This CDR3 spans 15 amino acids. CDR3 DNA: TGTGCCAGCTCACCACCGTCCCCTAGCACAGATACGCAGTATTTT. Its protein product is CASSPPSPSTDTQYF.

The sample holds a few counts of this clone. CDR3 sequence (DNA): TGCGCCAGCAGCCAAGCTTCACCCTGGCGGGGCTACACCTTC. Residues: CASSQASPWRGYTF. The chain carries TRBV4-3 and TRBJ1-2; D uncertain. The CDR3 has 14 residues. V dropped 1 base and J dropped 8 bases, with 14 bases sitting between them. The germline V gene encodes CDR1 LGHNA and CDR2 YSLEER.